Below, one T cell receptor beta chain is given with its context. These data come from a study of blood T cell repertoires in COVID-19. Germline trimming cut 4 bases from V and 5 bases from J; bases unmatched to any gene: 8. This CDR3 has 16 amino acids. The V gene's germline CDR1 is SGHTA and CDR2 FQGNSA. The method was immunoSEQ multiplex PCR; TCRdb's version includes in-frame clones alone and lacks a portion of them. Among over 250,000 clones, roughly 80% were seen once, and the ten largest hold approximately 5%. The rearrangement uses TRBV7-2 and TRBJ2-2; 9 bases align to TRBD2. The sample comprised PBMCs or T cells enriched from blood (not recorded which). This TCR came from a man in his forties who had been exposed to COVID-19. Here the CDR3 reads CASSSTRLADTGELFF. CDR3 bases: TGTGCCAGCAGCTCAACCCGACTAGCGGATACCGGGGAGCTGTTTTTT.